The 12 T cell receptor beta chains listed next were all sequenced from one sample in a study of T-cell reconstitution after alpha-beta-depleted transplantation in children listed by TCRdb under 2016. Libraries were built with PCR. Sequenced on an Illumina HiSeq 2500. Molecular barcoding was employed in the preparation of TCR libraries, with unique molecular identifiers being used to normalize TCRbeta repertoire quantification. The raw public reads went through TCRdb reprocessing: fastp at Q25, MiXCR clone calling, in-frame beta chains kept. Under each unique CDR3 protein, matching rows form one entry showing the most common genes and DNA. The sample table holds hundreds of thousands of distinct CDR3 sequences, of which 15% to 20% were seen once. Approximately 28% of the sample rests with the top ten. What the treatment or condition label conveys for this sample: allogeneic hematopoietic cell transplantation with graft depleted of TCRalphabeta T cells and CD19 B cells.

The sample consisted of PBMCs, mostly from graft donor cells, taken 360 days after TCRalphabeta/CD19-depleted stem cell transplant. The receptors here all came from a boy under two years old who had a stem cell transplant for Wiskott-Aldrich syndrome, so the T cells may come from the graft donor.

The chain carries TRBV2 and TRBJ2-7; D possibly corresponds to TRBD1 (6 bases). The germline CDR1 and CDR2 sequences are SNHLY and FYNNEI. V lost 7 bases, J lost 5 bases, and 18 bases lay in between. The CDR3 consists of 14 residues. The CDR3 bases are TGTGCCAGCAATATCGGCAGGGGATTGCACGAGCAGTACTTC. Translating gives CASNIGRGLHEQYF.

This clonotype was seen only a few times. J is TRBJ2-5 and V is TRBV5-1; TRBD1 is a possible D gene (5 bases). The CDR3 has 16 residues. Germline CDR1 is SGHRS and CDR2 is YFSETQ. V was cut by 0 bases and J by 1 base, with 13 bases left in between. CDR3 amino acids: CASSLVVGRRQETQYF. CDR3 nucleotides: TGCGCCAGCAGCTTGGTGGTGGGGCGGCGCCAAGAGACCCAGTACTTC.

This clonotype was counted between two and nine times. The V call is TRBV20-1, the J call TRBJ2-5, with D possibly TRBD2 on 7 matching bases. Germline-derived CDR1 and CDR2 are DFQATT and SNEGSKA (reference sequence). This CDR3 has 13 amino acids. The V end lost 7 bases, the J end lost 1 base, and 13 bases lay between the germline ends. CDR3 nucleotides: TGCAGTGTAGGGGGGGAAGTCCAAGAGACCCAGTACTTC. This codes for CSVGGEVQETQYF.

This clonotype came up a few times. The chain joins TRBV12-3 or TRBV12-4 to TRBJ2-2; D gene ambiguous. Trimming cost V 10 bases and J 3 bases, with 9 bases left between them. This CDR3 is 12 amino acids long. The CDR3 coding sequence is TGTGCCACGCCCGGTGACACCGGGGAGCTGTTTTTT. Translated: CATPGDTGELFF.

The rearrangement links TRBV19 to TRBJ2-1, with D perhaps given as TRBD1 or TRBD2 (5 bases each). CDR3 length: 16 amino acids. The germline CDR1 and CDR2 sequences are LNHDA and SQIVND (reference sequence). Trimming removed 2 bases at V and 5 bases at J, with 16 bases between. The CDR3 spells CASSIWLGEAHNEQFF. For the CDR3, the DNA is TGTGCCAGTAGTATATGGCTGGGGGAAGCCCACAATGAGCAGTTCTTC.

This chain links TRBV5-1 with TRBJ2-1; TRBD2 agrees at 9 bases. The CDR3 is 15 residues long. Germline V gene lookup returns CDR1 SGHRS and CDR2 YFSETQ. The V segment lost 0 bases and the J segment 3 bases; nucleotides outside the gene matches: 1. In DNA form, the CDR3 reads TGCGCCAGCAGCTTGGAACTAGCGGGCTACAATGAGCAGTTCTTC. Encoded protein: CASSLELAGYNEQFF.

The table lists this clonotype with a few counts. V and J are TRBV5-1 and TRBJ1-1; D is ambiguous. The CDR3 runs to 12 residues. Trimming stripped 7 bases from V and 5 bases from J, with 12 bases between. The V gene's germline CDR1 is SGHRS and CDR2 YFSETQ. CDR3 coding DNA: TGCGCCAGCTCCTCTAAGGGTACTGAAGCTTTCTTT. Translation gives CASSSKGTEAFF.

The chain recombines TRBV7-9 with TRBJ2-5, with unresolved D. Germline loops: CDR1 SEHNR, CDR2 FQNEAQ (reference sequence). V was shortened by 0 bases and J by 3 bases, with 8 bases between the two germline ends. This CDR3 has 14 residues. In DNA form, the CDR3 reads TGTGCCAGCAGCTTAGCCTCGGGTAAAGAGACCCAGTACTTC. This sequence encodes CASSLASGKETQYF.

For the CDR3, the DNA is TGCGCCAGCAGCGCACGACTCTCAGGGGCCAACACCGGGGAGCTGTTTTTT. Amino acids: CASSARLSGANTGELFF. This chain uses TRBV5-1 with TRBJ2-2, with a weak D call TRBD1 (6 bases). CDR1 and CDR2 (germline): SGHRS, YFSETQ. Trimming shortened V by 4 bases and J by 2 bases, and 18 bases separated the two germline ends. CDR3 length equals 17 residues.

The CDR3 DNA reads as TGTGCCAGCACCCTTTCAGGGGCTTTTCAGCCCCAGCATTTT. It specifies CASTLSGAFQPQHF. The chain has TRBV12-3 or TRBV12-4 and TRBJ1-5; D is possibly TRBD1 (6 bases). V lost 7 bases, J lost 6 bases, and 16 bases lay in between. This CDR3 has 14 residues.

The gene calls are TRBV7-2 and TRBJ2-4; D not certain. Germline V lookup: CDR1 SGHTA, CDR2 FQGNSA. Trimming took 0 bases from V and 6 from J, leaving 12 bases between them. This CDR3 has 15 amino acids. CDR3 in amino acids: CASSLARARLNIQYF. CDR3 DNA sequence: TGTGCCAGCAGCTTAGCTCGGGCCCGATTAAACATTCAGTACTTC. Based on the CDR3 plus reference TRBV7-2 and TRBJ2-4, the full variable domain is GAGVSQSPSNKVTEKGKDVELRCDPISGHTALYWYRQSLGQGLEFLIYFQGNSAPDKSGLPSDRFSAERTGGSVSTLTIQRTQQEDSAVYLCASSLARARLNIQYFGAGTRLSVL.

This clonotype appeared a few times. The rearrangement joins TRBV5-6 to TRBJ2-5, with 8 bases aligning to TRBD2. Germline CDR1 is SGHDT and CDR2 is YYEEEE. The J segment lost 7 bases and the V segment lost 5 bases, leaving 4 bases of the junction unmatched. The CDR3 is 12 amino acids. CDR3: CASSTSGRTQYF. CDR3 nucleotides: TGTGCCAGCAGTACTAGCGGAAGGACCCAGTACTTC. Full variable domain (rest looked up from reference TRBV5-6 and TRBJ2-5): DAGVTQSPTHLIKTRGQQVTLRCSPKSGHDTVSWYQQALGQGPQFIFQYYEEEERQRGNFPDRFSGHQFPNYSSELNVNALLLGDSALYLCASSTSGRTQYFGPGTRLLVL.